Presented here are 25 T cell receptor beta chains from one specimen sequenced in a study of blood T cell repertoires in COVID-19. The protocol was immunoSEQ multiplex PCR, while the TCRdb copy is restricted to in-frame clones and leaves out a portion. This table holds approximately 250,000 clones, 80% to 85% found once. Sequenced material: peripheral blood. The receptors shown here come from a woman between 40 and 50 years old who had recovered from COVID-19.

The chain uses TRBV11-2 and TRBJ1-2; D is ambiguous. Per germline, CDR1 SGHAT and CDR2 FQNNGV. The CDR3 runs to 17 residues. V was trimmed by 4 bases and J by 8 bases, leaving 26 bases between them. DNA for the CDR3: TGTGCCAGCAGCTCCCTCCGCAAGACGGGGAATGCTTGGGGCTACACCTTC. This sequence encodes CASSSLRKTGNAWGYTF.

The chain couples TRBV7-2 to TRBJ2-1; 10 positions agree with TRBD2. The germline V gene has CDR1 SGHTA and CDR2 FQGNSA. V shed 3 bases, J shed 6 bases, and the junction held 14 bases outside the gene matches. The CDR3 sequence is 18 residues long. The CDR3 nucleotides read TGTGCCAGCAGCTTGGATGTTCCGGGACTAGCGTCAGTCAATGAGCAGTTCTTC. Translating gives CASSLDVPGLASVNEQFF.

The V and J genes are TRBV2 and TRBJ1-6; TRBD1 matches 8 bases. CDR3 length equals 12 residues. V lost 8 bases and J lost 8; bases outside the gene matches: 2. Germline lookup yields CDR1 SNHLY and CDR2 FYNNEI. The CDR3 sequence: CASDRGDSPLHF. The DNA of the CDR3 is TGTGCCAGCGACAGGGGTGATTCACCCCTCCACTTT.

This clone was counted only a few times. The CDR3 spells CASSQDRARGGLLLHF. The CDR3 nucleotides are TGCGCCAGCAGCCAAGATAGGGCCAGGGGCGGATTACTTCTCCACTTT. This chain joins TRBV4-1 and TRBJ1-6; TRBD1 is a possible D gene (6 bases). The CDR3 runs 16 residues. The germline V gene encodes CDR1 MGHRA and CDR2 YSYEKL. With 0 bases removed from V and 16 bases from J, the gap between germline ends came to 22 bases.

This clone was detected a few times. The V and J genes are TRBV28 and TRBJ2-2, with D possibly being TRBD1 (7 bases). The CDR3 is made up of 17 amino acids. V shed 6 bases and J shed 1 base, with 18 bases lying between them. CDR1 and CDR2 from the germline V gene are MDHEN and SYDVKM. The CDR3 bases are TGTGCCAGCAGCCGAGGAGGGGACAGCGGGAACACCGGGGAGCTGTTTTTT. This encodes CASSRGGDSGNTGELFF.

Only a few counts were recorded for this clone. CDR3 nucleotide sequence: TGTGCCAGCAGTTATACAGGGTATAGTCTGAACACCATATATTTT. It is translated as CASSYTGYSLNTIYF. This chain links TRBV2 with TRBJ1-3, with D possibly matching TRBD1 (6 bases). V gave up 5 bases and J gave up 7 bases, with 18 bases separating them. CDR3 length equals 15 residues. The germline V gene has CDR1 SNHLY and CDR2 FYNNEI.

The V and J genes are TRBV16 and TRBJ1-2; D possibly corresponds to TRBD1 (6 bases). CDR1 and CDR2 (germline): KGHSY, FQNENV. Trimming shortened V by 7 bases and J by 8 bases, and 14 bases separated the two germline ends. This CDR3 has 12 residues. CDR3 sequence reads: CASKRQVRGYTF. The CDR3 DNA reads as TGTGCCAGCAAAAGACAGGTTCGCGGCTACACCTTC.

The chain employs TRBV12-3 or TRBV12-4 and TRBJ1-5; D gene unclear. Trimming left V 7 bases short and J 1 base short, with 5 bases between. The CDR3 extends over 12 amino acids. The CDR3 bases are TGTGCCAGCACTGCGAGCAATCAGCCCCAGCATTTT. This encodes CASTASNQPQHF.

This clone was seen repeatedly, ten times or more. The CDR3: CASSPTGGPNYGYTF. For the CDR3, the DNA is TGTGCCAGCAGCCCAACAGGGGGGCCAAACTATGGCTACACCTTC. The chain is built from TRBV7-9 and TRBJ1-2, with 8 bases fitting TRBD1. Trimming cost V 5 bases and J 2 bases; bases outside gene matches: 7. The CDR3 is made up of 15 amino acids. CDR1 is SEHNR, CDR2 FQNEAQ, per germline (reference sequence).

This chain joins TRBV19 and TRBJ1-5, with TRBD1 as a possible D gene (5 bases). This CDR3 has 13 amino acids. In germline, CDR1 is LNHDA, CDR2 SQIVND (reference sequence). V was shortened by 7 bases and J by 6 bases, with 13 bases between the two germline ends. The CDR3 is CASTTAPGQPQHF. CDR3 sequence (DNA): TGTGCCAGTACGACAGCCCCGGGTCAGCCCCAGCATTTT.

V and J are TRBV7-9 and TRBJ2-6; D is perhaps TRBD1 (5 bases). Deletions cut 1 base from V and 4 bases from J, with 14 bases between. CDR3 size: 17 residues. Germline CDR1 is SEHNR and CDR2 is FQNEAQ (reference sequence). The CDR3 region is CASSLVARVGGANVLTF. In nucleotides, the CDR3 is TGTGCCAGCAGCTTAGTTGCCAGGGTGGGCGGGGCCAACGTCCTGACTTTC.

The V and J genes are TRBV5-1 and TRBJ2-5, with 9 nucleotides matching TRBD2. Germline V lookup: CDR1 SGHRS, CDR2 YFSETQ. Trimming took 0 bases from V and 2 from J; bases not matched to a gene: 8. The CDR3 loop spans 17 amino acids. The CDR3 nucleotides read TGCGCCAGCAGCTTGGAGGGTATGCGGGGGGGACAAGAGACCCAGTACTTC. Translating gives CASSLEGMRGGQETQYF.

V is TRBV7-9 and J is TRBJ2-7, with 9 bases matching TRBD2. Germline-derived CDR1 and CDR2 are SEHNR and FQNEAQ (reference sequence). The CDR3 totals 15 residues. Trimming at V came to 2 bases and at J to 6 bases, leaving 8 bases not matched to a gene. The CDR3 nucleotides read TGTGCCAGCAGCTTAATCTGGCTAGCGGGGTCCGAGCAGTACTTC. It codes for CASSLIWLAGSEQYF.

This chain joins TRBV23-1 and TRBJ1-4; the D gene is possibly TRBD1 (6 bases). TRBV23-1 is reported as an ORF; its role is uncertain. The CDR3 is 16 residues long. V was clipped by 3 bases and J by 8 bases, with 19 bases between them. CDR3 sequence (DNA): TGCGCCAGCAGTCATTCAAGACAGGCTTCGCCGGAAAAACTGTTTTTT. Amino acid sequence: CASSHSRQASPEKLFF.

DNA of the CDR3: TGTGCCAGCTCACCGGGGACAGGGGGTGTTACTGAGCAGTTCTTC. It codes for CASSPGTGGVTEQFF. The chain carries TRBV18 and TRBJ2-1; TRBD1 aligns across 11 bases. J lost 9 bases, V lost 3 bases, and 7 bases had no gene match. Germline V CDR1 and CDR2: KGHSH, LQKENI. The CDR3 is made up of 15 amino acids.

This chain links TRBV5-6 with TRBJ1-5; a possible D gene is TRBD1 (5 bases). Between the trimmed V and J ends, which lost 0 bases and 2 bases, there was a span of 12 bases. The CDR3 spans 16 residues. The germline CDR1 and CDR2 sequences are SGHDT and YYEEEE. CDR3 amino acids: CASSLGRGSRNQPQHF. Here the CDR3 DNA reads TGTGCCAGCAGCTTGGGGAGGGGATCTCGCAATCAGCCCCAGCATTTT.

The V gene is TRBV7-9, the J gene TRBJ2-2; TRBD1 matches at 8 bases. V trimming: 2 bases; J trimming: 7 bases; junction bases outside the gene matches: 15. Germline V lookup: CDR1 SEHNR, CDR2 FQNEAQ (reference sequence). The CDR3 runs to 18 residues. CDR3 region: CASSLSVGNRGSHGELFF. CDR3 in DNA: TGTGCCAGCAGCTTATCGGTCGGTAACAGGGGGAGCCACGGGGAGCTGTTTTTT. Full variable domain (outside the CDR3, taken from reference TRBV7-9 and TRBJ2-2): DTGVSQNPRHKITKRGQNVTFRCDPISEHNRLYWYRQTLGQGPEFLTYFQNEAQLEKSRLLSDRFSAERPKGSFSTLEIQRTEQGDSAMYLCASSLSVGNRGSHGELFFGEGSRLTVL.

In this sample, this clone turned up once. The chain links TRBV19 to TRBJ1-6; D gene unclear. CDR1 LNHDA and CDR2 SQIVND come from the germline V gene (reference sequence). Trimming removed 9 bases from V and 4 bases from J, with 7 bases in between. The CDR3 spans 12 residues. CDR3 bases: TGTGCCAGGGAGCAGTATAATTCACCCCTCCACTTT. Translating gives CAREQYNSPLHF.

J is TRBJ1-2 and V is TRBV28; D is ambiguous. CDR3 length: 12 amino acids. The germline V gene encodes CDR1 MDHEN and CDR2 SYDVKM. V shed 7 bases and J shed 6 bases, with 12 bases lying between them. CDR3 residues: CASKPVRDGYTF. Here the CDR3 DNA reads TGTGCCAGCAAGCCAGTACGGGATGGCTACACCTTC.

V gene TRBV19 combines with J gene TRBJ1-4; TRBD1 might be the D (5 bases). This CDR3 region has 16 residues. Germline CDR1 is LNHDA and CDR2 is SQIVND (reference sequence). Trimming removed 7 bases at V and 7 bases at J, with 22 bases between. CDR3 in amino acids: CASNHPSTPGGEKLFF. The DNA for the CDR3 is TGTGCCAGTAACCACCCCTCCACCCCCGGGGGTGAAAAACTGTTTTTT.

This chain joins TRBV6-5 and TRBJ1-3, with D maybe TRBD1 (6 bases). Germline V CDR1 and CDR2: MNHEY, SVGAGI. The V and J ends lost 5 bases and 4 bases respectively, with 15 bases between them. The CDR3 has 15 residues. CDR3 residues: CASSRDRKIGNTIYF. The DNA of the CDR3 is TGTGCCAGCAGTAGAGACAGGAAAATCGGAAACACCATATATTTT.

This clone has a single count. J is TRBJ1-2 and V is TRBV6-5; 10 positions match TRBD1. J lost 5 bases, V lost 10 bases, and 7 bases had no gene match. Germline V lookup: CDR1 MNHEY, CDR2 SVGAGI. The CDR3 is 13 amino acids. The chain's CDR3 is CATRQGAIYGYTF. The CDR3 DNA reads as TGTGCCACCCGACAGGGGGCGATTTATGGCTACACCTTC.

This chain connects TRBV2 to TRBJ2-1, with D maybe TRBD2 (5 bases). The CDR3 has 16 amino acids. Trimming shortened V by 6 bases and J by 6 bases, and 21 bases separated the two germline ends. Germline V lookup: CDR1 SNHLY, CDR2 FYNNEI. The CDR3 protein is CASSPRAARGGNEQFF. In nucleotides, the CDR3 is TGTGCCAGCAGCCCGCGAGCCGCCCGGGGTGGCAATGAGCAGTTCTTC.

V usage is TRBV7-7 and J usage is TRBJ2-5; the D is unclear. CDR3 length: 14 residues. Germline V lookup: CDR1 SSHAT, CDR2 FNYEAQ (reference sequence). V lost 4 bases, J lost 4 bases, and 13 bases lay in between. CDR3 DNA: TGTGCCAGCAGCTCCCAACGGGTGTCAGAGACCCAGTACTTC. Amino acids: CASSSQRVSETQYF.

Comment on this clone: A junction boundary mismatches the germline segment, possibly from a read error. The V and J genes are TRBV12-5 and TRBJ2-1; maybe TRBD1 (5 bases). CDR1 and CDR2 (germline): LGHNT, FRNRAP. This CDR3 region has 13 residues. This CDR3 reads CASGLDHSLQVVF. CDR3 nucleotide sequence: TGTGCTAGTGGTTTGGACCATAGCTTACAGGTGGTCTTC.